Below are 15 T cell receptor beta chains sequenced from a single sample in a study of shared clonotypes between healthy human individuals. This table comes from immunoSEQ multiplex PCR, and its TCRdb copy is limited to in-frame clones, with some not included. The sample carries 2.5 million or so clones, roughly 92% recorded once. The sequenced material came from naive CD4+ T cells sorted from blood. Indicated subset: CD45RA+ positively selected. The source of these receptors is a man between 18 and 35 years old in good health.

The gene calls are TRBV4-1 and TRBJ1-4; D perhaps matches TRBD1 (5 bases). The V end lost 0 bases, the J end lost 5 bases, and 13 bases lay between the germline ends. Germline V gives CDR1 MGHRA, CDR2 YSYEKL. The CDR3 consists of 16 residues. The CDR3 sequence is CASSQDMAGQNEKLFF. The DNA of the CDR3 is TGCGCCAGCAGCCAAGATATGGCAGGGCAAAATGAAAAACTGTTTTTT.

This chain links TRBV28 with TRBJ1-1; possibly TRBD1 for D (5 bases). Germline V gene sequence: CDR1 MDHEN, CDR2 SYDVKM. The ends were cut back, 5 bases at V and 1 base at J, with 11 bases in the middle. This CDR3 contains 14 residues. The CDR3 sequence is CASSEGRTNTEAFF. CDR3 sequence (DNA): TGTGCCAGCAGTGAGGGACGGACGAACACTGAAGCTTTCTTT.

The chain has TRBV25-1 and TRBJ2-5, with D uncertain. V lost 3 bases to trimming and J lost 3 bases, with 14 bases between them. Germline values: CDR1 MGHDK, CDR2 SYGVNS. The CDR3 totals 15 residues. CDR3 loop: CASSDFGQIEETQYF. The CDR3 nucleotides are TGTGCCAGCAGTGATTTCGGTCAGATTGAAGAGACCCAGTACTTC.

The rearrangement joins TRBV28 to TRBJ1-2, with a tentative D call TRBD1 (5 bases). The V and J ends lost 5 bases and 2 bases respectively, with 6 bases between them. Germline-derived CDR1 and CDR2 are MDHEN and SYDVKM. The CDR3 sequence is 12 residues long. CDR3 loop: CASSRQNYGYTF. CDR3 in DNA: TGTGCCAGCAGTCGACAGAACTATGGCTACACCTTC.

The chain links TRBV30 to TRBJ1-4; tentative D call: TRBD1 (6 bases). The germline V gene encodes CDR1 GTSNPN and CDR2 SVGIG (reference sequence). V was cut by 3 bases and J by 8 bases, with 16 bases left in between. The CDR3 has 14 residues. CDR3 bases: TGTGCCTGGAGAAAACAGGGATTGAAGGAAAAACTGTTTTTT. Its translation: CAWRKQGLKEKLFF.

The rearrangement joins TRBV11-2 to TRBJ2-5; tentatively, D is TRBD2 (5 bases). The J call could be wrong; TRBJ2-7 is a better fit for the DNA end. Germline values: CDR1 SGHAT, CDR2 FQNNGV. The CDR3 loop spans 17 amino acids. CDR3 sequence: CASSLATGVRYMYEQYF. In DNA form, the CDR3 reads TGTGCCAGCAGCTTAGCTACCGGGGTCCGGTATATGTACGAGCAGTACTTC.

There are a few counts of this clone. The CDR3, as DNA: TGTGCCAGCAGTTTCGACAGGGTAGACACTGAAGCTTTCTTT. The encoded protein is CASSFDRVDTEAFF. This chain links TRBV6-5 with TRBJ1-1; 7 positions match TRBD1. The CDR3 totals 14 residues. With V trimmed by 4 bases and J by 3 bases, 5 bases remained unmatched. Germline assignment: CDR1 MNHEY and CDR2 SVGAGI.

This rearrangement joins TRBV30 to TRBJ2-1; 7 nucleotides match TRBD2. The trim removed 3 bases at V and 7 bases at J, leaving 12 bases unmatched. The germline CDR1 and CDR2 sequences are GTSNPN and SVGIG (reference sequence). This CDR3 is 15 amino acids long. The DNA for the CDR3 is TGTGCCTGGAGCAACGGGGACTTCGGGGGGAATGAGCAGTTCTTC. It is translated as CAWSNGDFGGNEQFF. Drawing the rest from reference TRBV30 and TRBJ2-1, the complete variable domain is SQTIHQWPATLVQPVGSPLSLECTVEGTSNPNLYWYRQAAGRGLQLLFYSVGIGQISSEVPQNLSASRPQDRQFILSSKKLLLSDSGFYLCAWSNGDFGGNEQFFGPGTRLTVL.

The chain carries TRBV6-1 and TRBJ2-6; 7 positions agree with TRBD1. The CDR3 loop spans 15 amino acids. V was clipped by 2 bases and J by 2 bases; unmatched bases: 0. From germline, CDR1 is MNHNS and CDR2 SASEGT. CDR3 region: CASSEQGAGANVLTF. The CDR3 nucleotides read TGTGCCAGCAGTGAACAGGGGGCTGGGGCCAACGTCCTGACTTTC.

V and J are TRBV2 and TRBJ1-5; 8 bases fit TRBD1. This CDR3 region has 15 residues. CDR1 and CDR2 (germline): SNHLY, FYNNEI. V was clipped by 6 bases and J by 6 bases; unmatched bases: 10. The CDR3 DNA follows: TGTGCCAGCAGCGCTGACAGGGGAGGAGTTCAGCCCCAGCATTTT. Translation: CASSADRGGVQPQHF.

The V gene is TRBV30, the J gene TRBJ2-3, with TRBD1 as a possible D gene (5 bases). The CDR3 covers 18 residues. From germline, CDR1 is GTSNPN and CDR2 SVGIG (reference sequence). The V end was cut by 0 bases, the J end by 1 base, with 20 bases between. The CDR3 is CAWSVRRGRRSGTDTQYF. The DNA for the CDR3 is TGTGCCTGGAGTGTACGAAGGGGCCGGAGATCAGGCACAGATACGCAGTATTTT.

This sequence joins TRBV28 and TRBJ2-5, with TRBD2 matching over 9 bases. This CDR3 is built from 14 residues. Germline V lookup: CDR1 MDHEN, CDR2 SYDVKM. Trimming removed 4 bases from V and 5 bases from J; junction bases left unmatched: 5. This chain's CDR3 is CASSSGTSRETQYF. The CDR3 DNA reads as TGTGCCAGCAGTTCCGGGACTAGCCGGGAGACCCAGTACTTC. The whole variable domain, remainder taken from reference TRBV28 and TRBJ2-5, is DVKVTQSSRYLVKRTGEKVFLECVQDMDHENMFWYRQDPGLGLRLIYFSYDVKMKEKGDIPEGYSVSREKKERFSLILESASTNQTSMYLCASSSGTSRETQYFGPGTRLLVL.

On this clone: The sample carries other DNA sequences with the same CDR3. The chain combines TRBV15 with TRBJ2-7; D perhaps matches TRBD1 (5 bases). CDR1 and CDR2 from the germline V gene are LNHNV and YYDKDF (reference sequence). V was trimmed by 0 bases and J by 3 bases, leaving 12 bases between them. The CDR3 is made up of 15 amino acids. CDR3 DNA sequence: TGTGCCACCAGCAGAGATCGGCAGGGCAGCTACGAGCAGTACTTC. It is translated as CATSRDRQGSYEQYF.

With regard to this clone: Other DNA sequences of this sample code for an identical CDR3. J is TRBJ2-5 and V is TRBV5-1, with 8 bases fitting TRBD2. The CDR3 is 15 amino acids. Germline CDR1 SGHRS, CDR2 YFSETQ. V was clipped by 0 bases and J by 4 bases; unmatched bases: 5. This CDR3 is CASSLAGGAGETQYF. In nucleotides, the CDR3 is TGCGCCAGCAGCTTGGCCGGGGGGGCTGGAGAGACCCAGTACTTC.

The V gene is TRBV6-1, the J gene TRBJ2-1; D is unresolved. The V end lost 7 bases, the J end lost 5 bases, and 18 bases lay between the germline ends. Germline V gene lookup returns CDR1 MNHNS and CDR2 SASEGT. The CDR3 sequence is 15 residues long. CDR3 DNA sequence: TGTGCCAGCACCTTCAATCTCGGGCAGAACAATGAGCAGTTCTTC. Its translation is CASTFNLGQNNEQFF.